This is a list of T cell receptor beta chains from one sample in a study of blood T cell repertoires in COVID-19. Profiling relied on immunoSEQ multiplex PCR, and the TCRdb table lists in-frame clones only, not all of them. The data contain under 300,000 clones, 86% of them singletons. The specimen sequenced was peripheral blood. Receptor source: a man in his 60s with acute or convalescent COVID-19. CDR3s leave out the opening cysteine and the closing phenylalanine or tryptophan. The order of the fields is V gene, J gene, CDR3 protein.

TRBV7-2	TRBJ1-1	ASSSVGTGTTEAF
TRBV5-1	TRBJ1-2	ASSLADTGDGYT
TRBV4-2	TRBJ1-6	ASSQAFQDNSPLH
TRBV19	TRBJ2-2	ASSTPGLAGVTGELF
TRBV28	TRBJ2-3	ASSSPSTDTQY
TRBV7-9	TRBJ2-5	ASSPGQGDLETQY
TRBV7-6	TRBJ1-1	ASSLNAPGQGANTEAF
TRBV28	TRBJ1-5	ASGGTGQLRNQPQH
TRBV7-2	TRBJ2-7	ASSLGASGTYEQY
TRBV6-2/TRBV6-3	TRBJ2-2	ASSSGKNTGELF
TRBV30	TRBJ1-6	AWTQGTSPLH
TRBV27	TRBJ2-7	ASSFLRDNHRGNLYEQY
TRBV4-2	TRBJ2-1	ASSSTLAGNNEQF
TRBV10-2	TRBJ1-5	ASSEGGDRQPQH
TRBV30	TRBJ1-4	AWSPPPPGRKEGEKLF
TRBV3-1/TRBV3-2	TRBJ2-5	ASSYPGFREETQY
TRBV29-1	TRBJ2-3	SVDGSGTDTQY
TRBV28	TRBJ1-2	ASRSLILQGASYGYT
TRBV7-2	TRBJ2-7	ASSVARGYEQY
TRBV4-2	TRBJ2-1	ASSQADGGPYNEQF
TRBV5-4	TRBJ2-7	ASSRPNRGQNEQY
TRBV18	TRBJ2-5	ASSPLSDREETQY
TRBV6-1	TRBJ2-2	ASSDLRLAVTGELF
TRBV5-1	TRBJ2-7	ASSLTWSYEQY
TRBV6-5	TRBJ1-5	ASSYSGQDQPQH
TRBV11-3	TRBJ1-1	ASSFRTREGTEAF
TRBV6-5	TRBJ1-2	ASSYSRLRANYGYT
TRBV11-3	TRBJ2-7	ASSRLAGGNEQY
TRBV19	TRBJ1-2	ASSPTPGQAFYGYT
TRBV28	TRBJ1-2	ASSLGGQGASGYT
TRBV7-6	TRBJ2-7	ASSTRGRANEQY
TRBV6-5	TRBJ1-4	ASSLEGLSEKLF
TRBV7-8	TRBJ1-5	ASSSDRNSNQPQH
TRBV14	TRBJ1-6	ASSQVTGGNSPLH
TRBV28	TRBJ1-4	ASSFQGGREKLF
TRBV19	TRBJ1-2	ASSLPQGKSYGYT
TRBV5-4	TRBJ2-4	ASSLEGGRGNIQY
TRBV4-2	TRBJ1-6	ASSQVGQDNSPLH
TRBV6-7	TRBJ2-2	ASSPGGLAGAGELF
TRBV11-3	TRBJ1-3	ASIPSCGGFSGNTIY
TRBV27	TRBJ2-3	ASSPGGTMGTTDTQY
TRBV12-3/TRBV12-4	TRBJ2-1	ASTPGVQF
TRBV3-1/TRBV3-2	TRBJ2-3	ASSQDSTLAAMTDTQY
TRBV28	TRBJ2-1	ASRTSGYNEQF
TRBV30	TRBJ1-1	AQNRGNTEAF
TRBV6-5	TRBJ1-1	ASSQTPGLNTEAF
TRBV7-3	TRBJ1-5	ASSLTSGQGSYSNQPQH
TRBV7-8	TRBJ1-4	ASSLAGRGQGKLF
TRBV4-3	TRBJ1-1	ASSHSIPGDTEAF
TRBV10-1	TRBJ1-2	ASSAGDRENYGYT
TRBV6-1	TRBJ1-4	ASSEVGTGSEKLF
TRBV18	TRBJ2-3	ASSPPQSTDTQY
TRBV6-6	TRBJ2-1	ASTPGRPGSYNEQF
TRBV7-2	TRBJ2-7	ASSLGTSGTYEQY
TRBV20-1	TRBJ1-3	SASFGQGERNTIY
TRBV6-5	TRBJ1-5	ASTSSASNQPQH
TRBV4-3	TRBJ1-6	ASSQDYDRYSPLH
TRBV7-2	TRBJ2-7	ASSLTGESSYEQY
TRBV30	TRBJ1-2	AWSVGGDGYT
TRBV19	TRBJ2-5	ASSLNRGQETQY